This TCR beta chain was captured by sequencing in a study of T-cell reconstitution after alpha-beta-depleted transplantation in children (dated by TCRdb to the mid-2010s). A note on the overall study: Using TCR repertoire profiling, the study followed T-cell immune reconstitution in a quantitative way in children after TCRalphabeta/CD19-depleted allogeneic hematopoietic cell transplantation.

Library prep was done by PCR. The sequencing machine was an Illumina HiSeq 2500. TCR libraries were prepared with molecular barcoding, using unique molecular identifiers to normalize TCRbeta repertoire quantification. In TCRdb, the public reads were trimmed at Q25 with fastp and aligned with MiXCR, with productive beta chains retained. Here each entry gathers all rows of one CDR3 protein and keeps the most common genes and DNA. In this sample the table shows over 200,000 distinct CDR3 sequences, 11% of which occur a single time. Together, the top ten hold roughly 27% of the sample. Read against the paper, the sample's treatment or condition label means: allogeneic hematopoietic cell transplantation with graft depleted of TCRalphabeta T cells and CD19 B cells. The children who served as transplant recipients had been given grafts of TCRalphabeta/CD19-depleted allogeneic hematopoietic cells. This clonotype was seen at least ten times. No antigen is known for it. Nothing much larger sits one base from this clone, and base qualities are not available.

What the research found in general, with its limitations: In some patients, high TCRbeta diversity at day 60 was attributed to recipient T cells and intrathymic progenitors that had survived conditioning. The frequencies of hyperexpanded clones fell over the following months, and after one year, T-cell counts and TCRbeta diversity were mostly attributed to newly produced T cells. The apparently early recovery of alphabetaT-cell counts about two months after transplant reportedly depended on only several hundred rapidly expanded clones that came from non-depleted graft cells.

The receptor was derived from a child under two years old with acute myeloid leukemia, due to receive a stem cell transplant. The source was PBMCs, collected before TCRalphabeta/CD19-depleted stem cell transplant.

The CDR3 region: CASSLRTRPGTDTQYF. The DNA is as follows: TGTGCCAGCAGCTTGAGGACTAGGCCGGGCACAGATACGCAGTATTTT. The chain joins TRBV5-6 to TRBJ2-3, and TRBD2 aligns with 7 junction nucleotides. Taken from the germline V gene, the CDR1 and CDR2 loops are SGHDT and YYEEEE. Taken from cysteine to phenylalanine, the CDR3 has 16 residues. Only the CDR3 part of the read is kept: 48 bases, read in frame from the first base. The germline V end is reduced by 1 base and the J end by 1 base; junction bases left unmatched: 6.